The 7 T cell receptor beta chains below were found in one sample sequenced in a study of control samples from healthy donors and cancer patients. TCRdb's copy holds only in-frame clones and misses some; the assay was immunoSEQ multiplex PCR. Of approximately 52,000 clones listed, around 96% are singletons. The sequencing sample was made of blood. Receptors were obtained from a woman aged 18-29 years in good health.

The rearrangement links TRBV2 to TRBJ1-4, with D uncertain. Germline V CDR1 and CDR2: SNHLY, FYNNEI. The length of the CDR3 is 11 residues. Trimming removed 4 bases from V and 13 bases from J, with 10 bases in between. Written as DNA, the CDR3 is TGTGCCAGCAGTGGCGCCACAAGACTGTTTTTT. It specifies CASSGATRLFF.

The chain links TRBV10-3 to TRBJ2-3, with no clear D. The CDR3 contains 15 residues. From germline, CDR1 is ENHRY and CDR2 SYGVKD. The ends were cut back, 0 bases at V and 0 bases at J, with 7 bases in the middle. The CDR3 loop is CAISESAASTDTQYF. Written as DNA, the CDR3 is TGTGCCATCAGTGAGTCGGCGGCGAGCACAGATACGCAGTATTTT.

On this clone itself: The junction differs from germline at one of its ends, possibly a read error. The chain links TRBV5-3 to TRBJ2-5; 9 bases fit TRBD2. TRBV5-3 belongs to the ORF category, with a function that is uncertain. The CDR3 runs to 12 residues. The CDR3 is CARSLASRGGDF. Written as DNA, the CDR3 is TGTGCCAGAAGCTTGGCTTCGCGGGGGGGCGACTTC.

The gene calls are TRBV28 and TRBJ2-1, with 7 bases aligning to TRBD1. The V gene's germline CDR1 is MDHEN and CDR2 SYDVKM. V shed 5 bases, J shed 7 bases, and the junction held 11 bases outside the gene matches. The CDR3 is 15 amino acids. The CDR3, as DNA: TGTGCCAGCAGTGAAACCGGGACAGCAAGTAATGAGCAGTTCTTC. Protein sequence: CASSETGTASNEQFF.

This clone was observed a few times. V usage is TRBV5-1 and J usage is TRBJ2-7; D ambiguous. Germline CDR1 reads SGHRS; CDR2 reads YFSETQ. The CDR3 has 16 amino acids. V was pared by 4 bases and J by 2 bases, with 19 bases between. DNA for the CDR3: TGCGCCAGCAGCGATCCCTCAGGATGGGATACCTACGAGCAGTACTTC. Amino acids: CASSDPSGWDTYEQYF.

The genes are TRBV2 and TRBJ1-4; TRBD1 is a possible D gene (5 bases). This CDR3 comprises 13 residues. V was trimmed by 6 bases and J by 8 bases, leaving 13 bases between them. Germline CDR1 is SNHLY and CDR2 is FYNNEI. DNA for the CDR3: TGTGCCAGCAGCTTGGGGACCGGGGAAAAACTGTTTTTT. This sequence encodes CASSLGTGEKLFF.

The chain employs TRBV28 and TRBJ1-5; possibly TRBD1 for D (5 bases). The CDR3 extends over 19 amino acids. The germline V gene encodes CDR1 MDHEN and CDR2 SYDVKM. The V end was cut by 3 bases, the J end by 1 base, with 22 bases between. In nucleotides, the CDR3 is TGTGCCAGCAGTTTTGGGGCGAACCCCCCGTCTGGGAGCAATCAGCCCCAGCATTTT. This encodes CASSFGANPPSGSNQPQHF. Full variable domain (rest looked up from reference TRBV28 and TRBJ1-5): DVKVTQSSRYLVKRTGEKVFLECVQDMDHENMFWYRQDPGLGLRLIYFSYDVKMKEKGDIPEGYSVSREKKERFSLILESASTNQTSMYLCASSFGANPPSGSNQPQHFGDGTRLSIL.